The rows below give T cell receptor beta chains drawn from one sample of a study of cytomegalovirus exposure and HLA in healthy donors. Clones were read by immunoSEQ multiplex PCR, and TCRdb kept only the in-frame ones, dropping some. This table holds 150,000 to 200,000 clones, more than 70% found once. Sequencing was performed on PBMCs. The receptors derive from a middle-aged man in good health and CMV-seropositive. Each CDR3 is given with its conserved first and last residue. The D gene is left open where the match is weak. Only part of the rows carry a size: once, few, many, or a class if the clone is expanded.

V gene,clone size,D gene,J gene,CDR3 protein,CDR3 DNA
TRBV6-5,-,TRBD2,TRBJ2-7,CASTDWGGERYEQYF,TGTGCCAGCACTGACTGGGGGGGAGAACGCTACGAGCAGTACTTC
TRBV19,few,-,TRBJ2-1,CASRGDWSSYNEQFF,TGTGCCAGTAGAGGGGACTGGTCCTCCTACAATGAGCAGTTCTTC
TRBV9,-,-,TRBJ1-5,CASSVVRGGSCNQPQHF,TGTGCCAGCAGCGTAGTTAGGGGGGGATCTTGCAATCAGCCCCAGCATTTT
TRBV19,-,TRBD1,TRBJ1-2,CASSLQGVDLAFGYTF,TGTGCCAGTAGTCTACAGGGGGTAGATCTCGCTTTTGGCTACACCTTC
TRBV2,once,-,TRBJ2-1,CASSEGLSYNEQFF,TGTGCCAGCAGTGAAGGCCTATCCTACAATGAGCAGTTCTTC
TRBV6-5,-,-,TRBJ2-7,CASSYSPGTHSYEQYF,TGTGCCAGCAGTTACTCCCCAGGTACCCACTCCTACGAGCAGTACTTC
TRBV27,once,TRBD2,TRBJ2-3,CASRLYSGSAFTQYF,TGTGCCAGCAGATTATATAGCGGGAGCGCGTTTACGCAGTATTTT
TRBV19,-,TRBD1,TRBJ1-5,CASSKGQGAAQPQHF,TGTGCCAGTAGTAAAGGACAGGGGGCGGCTCAGCCCCAGCATTTT
TRBV6-5,-,TRBD1,TRBJ1-2,CASSYSGTGDLDGYTF,TGTGCCAGCAGTTACTCGGGGACAGGGGACCTGGATGGCTACACCTTC
TRBV2,-,-,TRBJ1-5,CASSFPGAQPQHF,TGTGCCAGCAGTTTCCCAGGGGCTCAGCCCCAGCATTTT
TRBV4-1,-,-,TRBJ1-4,CASSQSLRIGTNEKLFF,TGCGCCAGCAGCCAGTCACTCAGGATCGGCACTAATGAAAAACTGTTTTTT
TRBV6-5,-,-,TRBJ1-1,CASSRTVNTEAFF,TGTGCCAGCAGTAGGACAGTGAACACTGAAGCTTTCTTT
TRBV2,-,TRBD1,TRBJ1-6,CASSADRGKGSPLHF,TGTGCCAGCAGTGCCGACAGGGGGAAAGGTTCACCCCTCCACTTT
TRBV13,-,-,TRBJ1-2,CASSLGRGASIYGYTF,TGTGCCAGCAGCCTCGGGAGAGGGGCGAGTATCTATGGCTACACCTTC
TRBV10-2,few,TRBD2,TRBJ2-5,CASSGLAGVQETQYF,TGCGCCAGCTCGGGACTAGCGGGAGTTCAAGAGACCCAGTACTTC
TRBV7-9,-,-,TRBJ2-1,CASSPSLSSYNEQFF,TGTGCCAGCAGCCCATCCCTTAGCTCCTACAATGAGCAGTTCTTC
TRBV5-1,-,TRBD1,TRBJ1-3,CASSLEGANGNTIYF,TGCGCCAGCAGCTTGGAGGGGGCAAATGGAAACACCATATATTTT
TRBV27,once,-,TRBJ2-1,CASSLRTGYEQFF,TGTGCCAGCAGTTTAAGGACGGGATATGAGCAGTTCTTC
TRBV10-3,once,-,TRBJ2-3,CAISESGVNTDTQYF,TGTGCCATCAGTGAGTCAGGGGTTAACACAGATACGCAGTATTTT
TRBV6-5,once,-,TRBJ1-2,CASSPVNNYGYTF,TGTGCCAGCAGTCCAGTAAATAACTATGGCTACACCTTC
TRBV4-2,-,-,TRBJ1-1,CASSQDLGTTEAFF,TGTGCCAGCAGCCAAGATCTTGGCACGACTGAAGCTTTCTTT
TRBV2,few,-,TRBJ1-5,CASSGPASLAGPQHF,TGTGCCAGCAGTGGCCCAGCCAGCCTAGCAGGGCCCCAGCATTTT
TRBV19,-,TRBD1,TRBJ2-2,CASSSPGTGGPGELFF,TGTGCCAGTAGTTCACCCGGGACAGGGGGTCCCGGGGAGCTGTTTTTT
TRBV6-1,-,-,TRBJ1-2,CASSPHGQLGYTF,TGTGCCAGCAGTCCCCATGGACAACTTGGCTACACCTTC
TRBV6-5,once,TRBD1,TRBJ2-1,CASSWTGGASYNEQFF,TGTGCCAGCAGTTGGACAGGGGGCGCGTCCTACAATGAGCAGTTCTTC
TRBV7-6,-,TRBD2,TRBJ2-1,CASSLSGTSGRPGEQFF,TGTGCCAGCAGCTTAAGCGGGACTAGCGGGAGGCCCGGGGAGCAGTTCTTC
TRBV6-6,-,TRBD1,TRBJ1-2,CASSGDRGYGYTF,TGTGCCAGCAGTGGGGACAGGGGGTATGGCTACACCTTC
TRBV19,-,-,TRBJ2-2,CASKPGQMNTGELFF,TGTGCCAGCAAACCGGGACAAATGAACACCGGGGAGCTGTTTTTT
TRBV5-1,-,TRBD1,TRBJ1-1,CASSLARGTGGLGNTEAFF,TGCGCCAGCAGCTTGGCGCGTGGGACAGGGGGATTGGGGAACACTGAAGCTTTCTTT
TRBV6-5,-,-,TRBJ1-4,CASSVRAFEKLFF,TGTGCCAGCAGTGTCAGGGCCTTTGAAAAACTGTTTTTT
TRBV6-1,-,-,TRBJ1-5,CASSELVGGDNQPQHF,TGTGCCAGCAGTGAATTGGTAGGGGGAGACAATCAGCCCCAGCATTTT
TRBV2,once,-,TRBJ2-6,CASTTSSGANVLTF,TGTGCCAGCACTACTAGCTCTGGGGCCAACGTCCTGACTTTC
TRBV5-6,-,-,TRBJ2-7,CASSQISSYEQYF,TGTGCCAGCAGCCAGATAAGCTCCTACGAGCAGTACTTC
TRBV10-3,-,-,TRBJ2-1,CAISESGAATYNEQFF,TGTGCCATCAGTGAGTCGGGCGCCGCAACCTACAATGAGCAGTTCTTC
TRBV28,-,TRBD1,TRBJ2-7,CASSPYRDRVSYEQYF,TGTGCCAGCAGTCCCTACCGGGACAGGGTCTCCTACGAGCAGTACTTC
TRBV14,-,-,TRBJ2-7,CASSQETISYEQYF,TGTGCCAGCAGCCAAGAGACTATTTCCTACGAGCAGTACTTC
TRBV27,-,-,TRBJ1-1,CASSWTVSRMNTEAFF,TGTGCCAGCAGTTGGACAGTAAGTCGCATGAACACTGAAGCTTTCTTT
TRBV6-6,-,-,TRBJ2-7,CASTSSDYEQYF,TGTGCCAGCACCTCTAGCGACTACGAGCAGTACTTC
TRBV19,-,-,TRBJ2-1,CASSLFTDEQFF,TGTGCCAGTAGTCTTTTTACTGATGAGCAGTTCTTC
TRBV6-1,-,TRBD1,TRBJ2-7,CASSEPGQVSYEQYF,TGTGCCAGCAGTGAACCTGGACAGGTTTCCTACGAGCAGTACTTC
TRBV5-4,-,TRBD1,TRBJ1-1,CASSLNRGSTEAFF,TGTGCCAGCAGCTTGAACAGGGGGAGTACTGAAGCTTTCTTT
TRBV6-1,-,-,TRBJ2-1,CASNPSGGSYNEQFF,TGTGCCAGCAACCCATCCGGGGGCTCCTACAATGAGCAGTTCTTC
TRBV10-3,once,-,TRBJ1-3,CAISEEGASSGNTIYF,TGTGCCATCAGTGAGGAAGGGGCAAGCTCTGGAAACACCATATATTTT
TRBV11-2,few,-,TRBJ1-3,CASSLGAIGNTIYF,TGTGCCAGCAGCTTAGGGGCCATTGGAAACACCATATATTTT
TRBV2,-,-,TRBJ2-2,CASIEDEGGGNTGELFF,TGTGCCAGCATCGAAGACGAAGGGGGTGGAAACACCGGGGAGCTGTTTTTT
TRBV9,-,-,TRBJ1-1,CASSVPARPTEAFF,TGTGCCAGCAGCGTACCGGCCAGGCCCACTGAAGCTTTCTTT
TRBV19,-,-,TRBJ1-1,CASSIGLGDLNTEAFF,TGTGCCAGTAGTATAGGGTTAGGGGACTTGAACACTGAAGCTTTCTTT
TRBV28,-,TRBD1,TRBJ1-2,CASSSGQGVLSDYGYTF,TGTGCCAGCAGTTCCGGACAGGGGGTTCTGAGTGACTATGGCTACACCTTC
TRBV30,few,-,TRBJ2-5,CAWCGGTGRGETQYF,TGTGCCTGGTGCGGGGGAACAGGGCGGGGGGAGACCCAGTACTTC